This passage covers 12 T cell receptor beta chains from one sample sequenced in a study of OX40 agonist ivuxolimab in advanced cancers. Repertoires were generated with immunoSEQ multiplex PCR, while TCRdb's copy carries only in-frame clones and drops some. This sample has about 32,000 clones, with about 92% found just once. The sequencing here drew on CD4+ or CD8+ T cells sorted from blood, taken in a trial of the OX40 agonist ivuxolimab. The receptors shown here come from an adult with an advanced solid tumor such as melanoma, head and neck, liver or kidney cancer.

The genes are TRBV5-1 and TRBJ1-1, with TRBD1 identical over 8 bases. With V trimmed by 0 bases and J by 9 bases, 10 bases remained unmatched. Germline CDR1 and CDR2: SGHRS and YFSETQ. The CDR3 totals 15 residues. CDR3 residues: CASSLGTGGLAKAFF. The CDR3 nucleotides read TGCGCCAGCAGCTTGGGCACAGGGGGTCTAGCCAAAGCTTTCTTT.

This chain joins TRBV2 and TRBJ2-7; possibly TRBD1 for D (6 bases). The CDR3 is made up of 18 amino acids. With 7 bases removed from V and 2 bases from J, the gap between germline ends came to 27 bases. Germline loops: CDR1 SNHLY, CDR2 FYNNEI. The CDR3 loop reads CASNLGTLKPMDTYEQYF. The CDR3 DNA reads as TGTGCCAGCAATTTGGGGACATTGAAACCGATGGACACCTACGAGCAGTACTTC.

CDR3 bases: TGTGCCAGCAGCGGAACAGGCCGAAGCTCCTACGAGCAGTACTTC. This translates into CASSGTGRSSYEQYF. The chain has TRBV6-5 and TRBJ2-7, with D tentatively TRBD1 (5 bases). Germline V lookup: CDR1 MNHEY, CDR2 SVGAGI. The CDR3 loop spans 15 amino acids. The V end was cut by 6 bases, the J end by 0 bases, with 15 bases between.

As DNA, the CDR3 is TGTGCCAGTATGGGAGGGACTAGCCGCTACAATGAGCAGTTCTTC. This codes for CASMGGTSRYNEQFF. The chain is built from TRBV19 and TRBJ2-1, with TRBD2 identical over 9 bases. Per germline, CDR1 LNHDA and CDR2 SQIVND (reference sequence). This CDR3 contains 15 residues. V shed 7 bases and J 3 bases; nucleotides not matched to a gene: 7.

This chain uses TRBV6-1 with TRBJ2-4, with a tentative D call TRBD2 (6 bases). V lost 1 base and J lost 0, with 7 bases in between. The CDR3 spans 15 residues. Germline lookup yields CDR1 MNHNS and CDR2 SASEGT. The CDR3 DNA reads TGTGCCAGCAGTGAAGAGCGGGTAGCCAAAAACATTCAGTACTTC. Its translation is CASSEERVAKNIQYF.

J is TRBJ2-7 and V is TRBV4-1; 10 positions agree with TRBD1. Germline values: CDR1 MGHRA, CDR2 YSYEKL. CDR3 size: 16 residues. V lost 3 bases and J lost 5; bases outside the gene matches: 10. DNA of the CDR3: TGCGCCAGCAGCCACCTAGGGACAGGGGTTAGCCACGAGCAGTACTTC. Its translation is CASSHLGTGVSHEQYF.

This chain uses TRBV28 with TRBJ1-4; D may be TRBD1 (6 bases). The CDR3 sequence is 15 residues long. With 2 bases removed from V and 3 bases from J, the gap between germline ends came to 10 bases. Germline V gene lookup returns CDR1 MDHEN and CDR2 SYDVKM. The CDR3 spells CASSLAGTPNEKLFF. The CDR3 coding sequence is TGTGCCAGCAGTTTAGCCGGGACACCTAATGAAAAACTGTTTTTT.

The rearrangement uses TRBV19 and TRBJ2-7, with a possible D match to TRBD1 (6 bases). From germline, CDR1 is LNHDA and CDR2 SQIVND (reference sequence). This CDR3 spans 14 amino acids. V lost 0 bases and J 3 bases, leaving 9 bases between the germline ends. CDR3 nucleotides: TGTGCCAGTAGTATAGAAGCAGGGGACTACGAGCAGTACTTC. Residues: CASSIEAGDYEQYF.

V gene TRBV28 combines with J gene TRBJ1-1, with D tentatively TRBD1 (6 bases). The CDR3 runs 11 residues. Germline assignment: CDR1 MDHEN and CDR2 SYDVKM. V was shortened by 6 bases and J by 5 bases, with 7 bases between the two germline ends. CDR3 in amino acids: CASRRGTEAFF. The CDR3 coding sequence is TGTGCCAGCAGGAGGGGGACTGAAGCTTTCTTT.

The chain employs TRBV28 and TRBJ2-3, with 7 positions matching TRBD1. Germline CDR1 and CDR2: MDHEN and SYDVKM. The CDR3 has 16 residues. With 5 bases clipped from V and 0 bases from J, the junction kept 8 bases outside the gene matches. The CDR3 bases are TGTGCCAGCAGTCCTTGGGACAGTTCTAGCACAGATACGCAGTATTTT. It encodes CASSPWDSSSTDTQYF.

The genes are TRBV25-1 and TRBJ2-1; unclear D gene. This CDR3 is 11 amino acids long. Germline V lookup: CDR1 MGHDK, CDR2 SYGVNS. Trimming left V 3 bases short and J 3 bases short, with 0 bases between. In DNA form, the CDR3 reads TGTGCCAGCAGTGACTACAATGAGCAGTTCTTC. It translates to CASSDYNEQFF.

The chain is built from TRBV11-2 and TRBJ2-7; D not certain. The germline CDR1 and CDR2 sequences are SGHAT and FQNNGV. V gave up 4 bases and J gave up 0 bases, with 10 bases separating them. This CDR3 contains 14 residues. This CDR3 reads CASSYSDGSYEQYF. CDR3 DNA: TGTGCCAGCAGCTACAGCGACGGCTCCTACGAGCAGTACTTC.